This T cell receptor (beta chain) comes out of a study of blood T cell repertoires in COVID-19. Here immunoSEQ multiplex PCR was the method, and the copy in TCRdb shows in-frame clones only, minus some. The table shows 70,000 or so clones, with around 87% occurring only once. CDR3 length: 16 amino acids. Germline-derived CDR1 and CDR2 are SGHRS and YFSETQ. Trimming removed 4 bases at V and 0 bases at J, with 14 bases between. This chain connects TRBV5-1 to TRBJ2-1; no clear D gene. The origin of this receptor is a young woman with acute or convalescent COVID-19. The sequenced sample consisted of peripheral blood. The CDR3 nucleotides read TGCGCCAGCAGCCCCACGACACCGAGCTCCTACAATGAGCAGTTCTTC. Translation gives CASSPTTPSSYNEQFF.